This T cell receptor beta chain was documented in a study of OX40 agonist ivuxolimab in advanced cancers. Background on the study: Intravenous ivuxolimab at 0.01 to 10 mg/kg was given to patients every 2 weeks. Dose-escalation patients suffered from hepatocellular carcinoma, melanoma, renal cell or head and neck cancer. Study results and limitations: Compared with CD4+, CD8+ T cells on average had more expanded clones.

Produced via immunoSEQ multiplex PCR; TCRdb's table is partial and in-frame only. The sample records roughly 96,000 clones, approximately 80% being singletons. Remarks on this clone: Its target is not known.

The sequence came from an adult with an advanced solid tumor such as melanoma, head and neck, liver or kidney cancer. Specimen: CD4+ or CD8+ T cells sorted from blood, collected in a trial of the OX40 agonist ivuxolimab.

CDR3 protein: CASSAPGQGVSYEQYF. The CDR3 DNA sequence: TGTGCCAGCAGCGCGCCGGGACAGGGGGTTTCCTACGAGCAGTACTTC. The V call is TRBV5-4, the J call TRBJ2-7, with 11 nucleotides matching TRBD1. The CDR3 has 16 residues. V lost 4 bases to trimming and J lost 1 base; unmatched junction nucleotides: 7. From germline, CDR1 is SGHNT and CDR2 YYREEE (reference sequence).